This T cell receptor (beta chain) was retrieved from a study of glioma-infiltrating T cells (dated by TCRdb to about 2016). Study-wide context: Sequencing of TCR alpha- and beta-chain repertoires was performed on glioma tissue, on non-neoplastic brain tissue, and on matched peripheral blood mononuclear cells. To gauge divergence between tissue and blood T-cell populations, every tissue-infiltrating repertoire was compared against the peripheral blood repertoire from the same patient. Three low-grade glioma patients, eight or nine primary glioblastoma patients and three non-glioma patients contributing non-neoplastic brain tissue were included in the paired cohort. The investigation overall reported the following: The group comparisons were based on small numbers of patients: three non-neoplastic, three low-grade glioma and fewer than ten glioblastoma patients. Tissue and blood shared very few CDR3 sequences, a result attributed to high CDR3 diversity and limited sampling. In non-neoplastic patients, VJ-independent divergence between tissue and blood fell below expectation, whereas in all gliomas, and especially in low-grade gliomas, the divergence rose above expectation.

There are many counts of this clonotype. No antigen is known for it. Base qualities are not provided; no much larger clone lies one nucleotide away. Looking up the germline V gene (reference sequence) yields CDR1 MNHEY and CDR2 SMNVEV. Cut back by 1 base and 3 bases, the V and J ends lie 7 bases apart. Including cysteine and phenylalanine, the CDR3 has 14 amino acids. Only the CDR3 DNA is retained, 42 bases long and in frame from the first base. TCR alpha and beta CDR3 regions were amplified with the iRepertoire nested amplicon-rescue multiplex PCR (arm-PCR) platform from RNA. The input for one-step reverse transcription and amplification was roughly 90-450 ng of tissue mRNA or PBMC total RNA. After bead purification, a secondary multiplex PCR added Illumina adapters, and libraries were gel-purified between 200 and 400 bp. The libraries contained internal 6-nucleotide barcodes that were used for demultiplexing. Libraries were sequenced on an Illumina MiSeq with 2x220 or 2x250 nucleotide paired-end reads. Per the source publication's procedure: Paired reads were merged with FLASH 1.2.11 and aligned to the GRCh37 human genome with BWA-MEM before extracting TRA and TRB reads. For V and J assignment, an IMGT-derived reference of cassette sequences and CDR3 motifs that included pseudogenes was used. Reads were translated in three frames, and productive CDR3s were defined as those with a C...FGXG motif and no stop codons. Clonotypes were defined as unique combinations of V-J cassette pair and CDR3 amino acid sequence. Reads were filtered by Hamming distance, thresholded by each sample's sequence error rate in mapped regions. Through fastp at Q25 and MiXCR, TCRdb rebuilt clones from the public reads, retaining in-frame beta chains. Entries that share a CDR3 protein sequence are merged under the most common genes and DNA. In this record, the V and J calls reflect TCRdb's handling and not the investigators' own analysis. This sample holds 150,000 to 200,000 distinct CDR3 sequences; 32% were observed only once. Roughly a fifth of the sample lies in the top ten.

Recombination linked TRBV27 to TRBJ2-1, with no D gene named confidently. The source is a human donor with low-grade glioma or glioblastoma, undergoing nonglioma brain surgery, or in good health (not recorded which). Material: glioma tissue, nonneoplastic brain tissue, or PBMCs (not recorded which). The DNA sequence is given as TGTGCCAGCAGTTTATGGGCCTACTACAATGAGCAGTTCTTC. It codes for CASSLWAYYNEQFF.